The 4 T cell receptor beta chains reported below all come from one sample, sequenced in a study of human T cells and chemical hapten exposure. The sample's time point: pre-sensitization, week 0. As for treatment: therapeutic diphenylcyclopropenone sensitization with weekly scalp DPC. TCRdb reprocessed the RACE reads via MiXCR and lists one record per CDR3 protein. The table lists about 290,000 distinct CDR3 sequences, over 7.5% of them singletons. Sequenced material: whole blood, taken in connection with sensitization to the hapten diphenylcyclopropenone (DPC). Receptors were obtained from a man aged 18 to 29 with alopecia areata. Some clones in this sample may be carry-over from other donors' samples.

DNA for the CDR3: TGTGCCAGCAGCTTATATGCAGATACGCAGTATTTT. It yields the protein CASSLYADTQYF. The gene calls are TRBV7-2 and TRBJ2-3; no firm D call. The CDR3 has 12 residues. With 2 bases removed from V and 4 bases from J, the gap between germline ends came to 4 bases. Germline V CDR1 and CDR2: SGHTA, FQGNSA.

This clonotype was observed a few times. V is TRBV11-2 and J is TRBJ2-2, with 8 bases aligning to TRBD2. Unmatched junction bases numbered 8, after V lost 4 bases and J lost 7 bases. There are 15 residues in the CDR3. CDR1 and CDR2 (germline): SGHAT, FQNNGV. CDR3: CASSSLAGRSGELFF. In DNA form, the CDR3 reads TGTGCCAGCAGCTCCTTAGCGGGGAGGAGCGGGGAGCTGTTTTTT. The full variable domain, with the rest looked up from reference TRBV11-2 and TRBJ2-2, is EAGVAQSPRYKIIEKRQSVAFWCNPISGHATLYWYQQILGQGPKLLIQFQNNGVVDDSQLPKDRFSAERLKGVDSTLKIQPAKLEDSAVYLCASSSLAGRSGELFFGEGSRLTVL.

The sample holds a few counts of this clonotype. The chain recombines TRBV5-1 with TRBJ2-3; D not resolved. The length of the CDR3 is 14 residues. Trimming shortened V by 0 bases and J by 2 bases, and 7 bases separated the two germline ends. Germline-derived CDR1 and CDR2 are SGHRS and YFSETQ. The CDR3 here is CASSLEQSTDTQYF. In DNA, the CDR3 is TGCGCCAGCAGCTTGGAGCAGTCCACAGATACGCAGTATTTT.

The gene calls are TRBV7-9 and TRBJ1-1; D ambiguous. The V end was cut by 4 bases, the J end by 3 bases, with 12 bases between. The CDR3 totals 14 residues. Germline CDR1 is SEHNR and CDR2 is FQNEAQ (reference sequence). CDR3 protein: CASSSPGRDTEAFF. The DNA of the CDR3 is TGTGCCAGCAGCTCCCCGGGTCGGGACACTGAAGCTTTCTTT.